These 29 T cell receptor beta chains were sequenced from one sample in a study of T cells in women clearing cervical HPV infection. Sequencing used immunoSEQ multiplex PCR; TCRdb keeps in-frame clones, though not all of them. Its listing shows 25,000 to 35,000 clones. The sample taken for sequencing was blood buffy coat. The source is a woman aged 18 to 75 with a cervical HPV16 infection that either progressed to CIN3+ or cleared (not recorded which).

With respect to this clone: The read halts 3 residues ahead of the CDR3 end, with the missing end drawn from the germline J gene. The chain links TRBV2 to TRBJ1-1; no clear D. V dropped 7 bases and J dropped 2 bases, with 14 bases sitting between them. This CDR3 has 14 amino acids. The germline CDR1 and CDR2 sequences are SNHLY and FYNNEI. CDR3: CASTGIRYNTEAFF. CDR3 bases read: TGTGCCAGCACCGGTATCCGGTACAACACTGAA.

Comments on this clone: The read is 3 residues too short to cover the CDR3 end, so that end is filled in from the germline J gene. The chain combines TRBV2 with TRBJ2-7, with 9 bases aligning to TRBD2. This CDR3 is 14 amino acids long. V lost 8 bases to trimming and J lost 3 bases; unmatched junction nucleotides: 8. Germline V gives CDR1 SNHLY, CDR2 FYNNEI. The CDR3 bases that were read are TGTGCCAGCTCCCCCGCTAGCGGGGTCTACGAG. Encoded protein: CASSPASGVYE. The whole CDR3 protein reads CASSPASGVYEQYF.

A word on this clone: The CDR3 goes on 3 residues after the read ends, and that part is filled in from the germline J gene. The rearrangement uses TRBV5-1 and TRBJ2-5, with TRBD1 matching 10 bases. This CDR3 has 15 amino acids. Trimming took 3 bases from V and 2 from J; bases not matched to a gene: 4. Germline CDR1 SGHRS, CDR2 YFSETQ. The CDR3 loop is CASSWRQGAQETQYF. The covered CDR3 bases are TGCGCCAGCAGCTGGAGACAGGGGGCTCAAGAGACC.

Concerning this clone itself: The read ends 3 residues shy of where the CDR3 ends; the end is completed using the germline J gene. The chain carries TRBV5-4 and TRBJ2-2; 8 nucleotides line up with TRBD2. Unmatched junction bases numbered 1, after V lost 0 bases and J lost 6 bases. CDR3 length equals 14 residues. Germline V lookup: CDR1 SGHNT, CDR2 YYREEE (reference sequence). The CDR3 DNA, read in part, is TGTGCCAGCAGCTTGGCGGGGGGGCCCGGGGAG. This gives the protein CASSLAGGPGE. The entire CDR3 sequence reads CASSLAGGPGELFF.

With respect to this clone: The read gets to within 3 residues of the CDR3 end, and the germline J gene fills in the rest. The rearrangement uses TRBV20-1 and TRBJ2-7; 11 bases align to TRBD2. Per the germline V gene, CDR1 is DFQATT and CDR2 is SNEGSKA (reference sequence). This CDR3 is built from 14 residues. V dropped 5 bases and J dropped 4; count of bases not matched to a gene: 7. The CDR3 protein is CSAQLAGDLYEQYF. The covered CDR3 bases are TGCAGTGCTCAACTAGCGGGAGATCTGTACGAG.

Remarks on this clone: The read gets to within 3 residues of the CDR3 end, and the germline J gene fills in the rest. This sequence joins TRBV11-2 and TRBJ2-5; D unclear. Germline values: CDR1 SGHAT, CDR2 FQNNGV. The CDR3 contains 13 residues. V shed 1 base and J shed 1 base, with 4 bases lying between them. The CDR3 is CASSLGPQETQYF. Partial CDR3 DNA: TGTGCCAGCAGCTTAGGGCCCCAAGAGACC.

With regard to this clone: The CDR3 end falls 3 residues outside the read, so it is completed with the germline J gene. This chain links TRBV25-1 with TRBJ1-2, with 11 bases that match TRBD1. CDR1 and CDR2 from the germline V gene are MGHDK and SYGVNS. The V segment lost 6 bases and the J segment 2 bases; nucleotides outside the gene matches: 11. The CDR3 is made up of 17 amino acids. The sequenced CDR3 bases are TGTGCCAGCAGCCCCGGGACAGGGGGATTAGAAAACTATGGC. This sequence encodes CASSPGTGGLENYG. The CDR3 in full is CASSPGTGGLENYGYTF.

Concerning this clone: The CDR3 extends 3 residues past the end of the read, so its final part is completed from the germline J gene. The chain couples TRBV20-1 to TRBJ2-3; D tentatively fits TRBD1 or TRBD2 (5 bases each). Germline V lookup: CDR1 DFQATT, CDR2 SNEGSKA (reference sequence). The CDR3 has 16 amino acids. CDR3 in amino acids: CSALGRRPEGESAQYF. CDR3 bases read: TGCAGTGCCTTAGGACGGCGACCCGAAGGGGAGTCGGCG.

With regard to this clone: The read comes to an end 3 residues before the CDR3 does, leaving the germline J gene to fill in the end. V gene TRBV14 combines with J gene TRBJ2-7; TRBD2 might be the D (5 bases). Germline CDR1 SGHDN, CDR2 FVKESK. The CDR3 covers 12 residues. The germline V and J ends were trimmed by 2 bases and 5 bases, with 7 bases remaining between them. CDR3 sequence reads: CASSQTRNEQYF. The CDR3 DNA, read in part, is TGTGCCAGCAGCCAAACTAGAAACGAG. The variable domain in full, completed from reference TRBV14 and TRBJ2-7, reads EAGVTQFPSHSVIEKGQTVTLRCDPISGHDNLYWYRRVMGKEIKFLLHFVKESKQDESGMPNNRFLAERTGGTYSTLKVQPAELEDSGVYFCASSQTRNEQYFGPGTRLTVT.

As regards this clone: The CDR3 is cut off 3 residues early in the read; its end comes from the germline J gene. The chain couples TRBV5-6 to TRBJ1-5; TRBD1 matches at 7 bases. The CDR3 totals 15 residues. The V gene's germline CDR1 is SGHDT and CDR2 YYEEEE. Trimming cost V 2 bases and J 3 bases; bases outside gene matches: 5. CDR3 protein: CASSFTGEPNQPQHF. The covered CDR3 bases are TGTGCCAGCAGCTTTACAGGGGAGCCCAATCAGCCC.

Concerning this clone itself: Read data end 3 residues before the CDR3 end; the end is taken from the germline J gene. The V and J genes are TRBV30 and TRBJ1-6, with D unresolved. The V gene's germline CDR1 is GTSNPN and CDR2 SVGIG (reference sequence). Trimming took 4 bases from V and 1 from J, leaving 14 bases between them. CDR3 length equals 16 residues. CDR3 DNA, as far as it was read: TGTGCCTGGAAGGGCAGCGGAGGGTCCTATAATTCACCC. This encodes CAWKGSGGSYNSP. The whole CDR3 protein is CAWKGSGGSYNSPLHF.

Worth noting for this clone: Coverage ceases 3 residues before the CDR3 finishes, and the germline J gene fills in the end. This chain uses TRBV25-1 with TRBJ2-2; unclear D gene. V gave up 4 bases and J gave up 5 bases, with 5 bases separating them. The CDR3 runs 12 residues. Germline lookup yields CDR1 MGHDK and CDR2 SYGVNS. The CDR3: CASSAGTGELFF. The CDR3 DNA, read in part, is TGTGCCAGCAGTGCAGGAACCGGGGAG.

About this clone: The CDR3 end falls 3 residues outside the read, so it is completed with the germline J gene. The rearrangement uses TRBV2 and TRBJ1-6; TRBD1 matches 7 bases. V shed 4 bases and J 7 bases; nucleotides not matched to a gene: 7. CDR1 is SNHLY, CDR2 FYNNEI, per germline. The CDR3 covers 15 residues. Partial CDR3 DNA: TGTGCCAGCAGTGTCTTGGGACAGAACAATTCACCC. Protein: CASSVLGQNNSP. The full-length CDR3 reads as CASSVLGQNNSPLHF.

About this clone itself: Sequencing ends 3 residues short of the CDR3 end; the germline J gene provides the rest. This chain joins TRBV2 and TRBJ2-7, with D maybe TRBD1 (5 bases). Germline CDR1 is SNHLY and CDR2 is FYNNEI. This CDR3 has 14 amino acids. V lost 6 bases and J 2 bases, leaving 14 bases between the germline ends. CDR3 loop: CASRGVISTYEQYF. The part of the CDR3 DNA that was read is TGTGCCAGCAGAGGGGTGATTTCGACCTACGAG.

About this clone: The CDR3 extends 3 residues past the end of the read, so its final part is completed from the germline J gene. The chain is built from TRBV7-2 and TRBJ1-2, with D unresolved. Deletions cut 5 bases from V and 5 bases from J, with 18 bases between. The CDR3 consists of 15 residues. The germline CDR1 and CDR2 sequences are SGHTA and FQGNSA. CDR3 DNA, as far as it was read: TGTGCCAGCAGCGCCTTAGGGTTGTTCGGTTATGGC. Its translation: CASSALGLFGYG. The full CDR3 protein is CASSALGLFGYGYTF.

As concerns this clone: Read sequence stops 3 residues before the CDR3 end, and the germline J gene provides the missing end. This chain joins TRBV7-9 and TRBJ1-5; no reliable D call. Looked up from germline, CDR1 is SEHNR and CDR2 is FQNEAQ (reference sequence). The V gene lost 3 bases and the J gene lost 6 bases, with 6 bases spanning the gap. This CDR3 has 12 residues. The CDR3 is CASSFEGQPQHF. Partial CDR3 DNA: TGTGCCAGCAGCTTTGAGGGTCAGCCC.

A word on this clone: With the read ending 3 residues before the CDR3 end, the germline J gene is used to fill in that end. The chain uses TRBV5-1 and TRBJ2-7; the match to TRBD2 covers 13 bases. After removal of 5 bases from V and 4 bases from J, the junction contained 3 bases not matched to a gene. Germline loops: CDR1 SGHRS, CDR2 YFSETQ. The CDR3 contains 14 residues. The CDR3 bases that were read are TGCGCCAGCAGACTAGCGGGGGGGCCTTACGAG. Translation: CASRLAGGPYE. The whole CDR3 is CASRLAGGPYEQYF.

To note about this clone: The DNA ends 3 residues before the CDR3 does, and the rest of the CDR3 is filled in from the germline J gene. The chain links TRBV20-1 to TRBJ1-6; TRBD1 aligns across 8 bases. Unmatched junction bases numbered 5, after V lost 3 bases and J lost 7 bases. The CDR3 contains 14 residues. CDR1 DFQATT and CDR2 SNEGSKA come from the germline V gene (reference sequence). Incomplete CDR3 DNA: TGCAGTGCTAGGACAGGGGCAGAAAATTCACCC. Translation: CSARTGAENSP. Given in full, the CDR3 is CSARTGAENSPLHF.

By frequency, this clone registers medium-sized. Read coverage stops 3 residues before the CDR3 terminus; the germline J gene supplies the remainder. The rearrangement joins TRBV2 to TRBJ2-7, with no clear D. Germline loops: CDR1 SNHLY, CDR2 FYNNEI. Trimming stripped 6 bases from V and 2 bases from J, with 5 bases between. The CDR3 is 11 amino acids. CDR3 bases read: TGTGCCAGCAGCTCAGCCTACGAG. Translation: CASSSAYE. The full CDR3 is CASSSAYEQYF.

Remarks on this clone: The CDR3 end lies 3 residues beyond the end of the read and is filled in from the germline J gene. This chain connects TRBV7-2 to TRBJ2-5, with 9 bases that match TRBD2. The CDR3 loop spans 15 amino acids. With 5 bases clipped from V and 6 bases from J, the junction kept 10 bases outside the gene matches. Germline CDR1 is SGHTA and CDR2 is FQGNSA. This chain's CDR3 is CASSQKAGGEKTQYF. The covered CDR3 bases are TGTGCCAGCAGCCAAAAAGCGGGGGGCGAGAAGACC. The full variable domain, its missing parts supplied by reference TRBV7-2 and TRBJ2-5, is GAGVSQSPSNKVTEKGKDVELRCDPISGHTALYWYRQSLGQGLEFLIYFQGNSAPDKSGLPSDRFSAERTGGSVSTLTIQRTQQEDSAVYLCASSQKAGGEKTQYFGPGTRLLVL.

About this clone: The CDR3 goes on 3 residues after the read ends, and that part is filled in from the germline J gene. This chain links TRBV5-1 with TRBJ2-5; 7 positions agree with TRBD2. With 5 bases clipped from V and 2 bases from J, the junction kept 12 bases outside the gene matches. Germline lookup yields CDR1 SGHRS and CDR2 YFSETQ. CDR3 size: 16 residues. The CDR3 DNA, read in part, is TGCGCCAGCAGTAAGGAGCGGGGTGCCCTTCAAGAGACC. This encodes CASSKERGALQET. The whole CDR3 sequence reads CASSKERGALQETQYF.

On this clone itself: The read falls 3 residues short of the CDR3 end, and the missing part is taken from the germline J gene. The chain carries TRBV29-1 and TRBJ1-5, with 7 positions matching TRBD1. Germline CDR1 SQVTM, CDR2 ANQGSEA. Trimming cost V 7 bases and J 1 base; bases outside gene matches: 7. The CDR3 totals 14 residues. CDR3: CSAQTGESNQPQHF. The sequenced CDR3 bases are TGCAGCGCCCAAACAGGGGAAAGCAATCAGCCC. Supplemented by reference TRBV29-1 and TRBJ1-5, the full variable domain reads SAVISQKPSRDICQRGTSLTIQCQVDSQVTMMFWYRQQPGQSLTLIATANQGSEATYESGFVIDKFPISRPNLTFSTLTVSNMSPEDSSIYLCSAQTGESNQPQHFGDGTRLSIL.

Comment on this clone: Read sequence stops 3 residues before the CDR3 end, and the germline J gene provides the missing end. J is TRBJ1-1 and V is TRBV30; maybe TRBD1 (5 bases). Trimming pared 0 bases from V and 3 bases from J, leaving 8 bases between. The CDR3 spans 13 residues. Germline V gene data show CDR1 as GTSNPN and CDR2 as SVGIG (reference sequence). CDR3 bases read: TGTGCCTGGAGTGTAGAGGGGTACACTGAA. This codes for CAWSVEGYTE. The CDR3 in its entirety is CAWSVEGYTEAFF.

A word on this clone: The read ends 3 residues shy of where the CDR3 ends; the end is completed using the germline J gene. The chain links TRBV6-2 or TRBV6-3 to TRBJ2-2; D not resolved. This CDR3 is 14 amino acids long. Trimming left V 0 bases short and J 3 bases short, with 5 bases between. Germline assignment: CDR1 MNHEY and CDR2 SVGEGT. CDR3 region: CASSYSLDTGELFF. The CDR3 bases that were read are TGTGCCAGCAGTTACTCTCTAGACACCGGGGAG.

About this clone itself: The read gets to within 3 residues of the CDR3 end, and the germline J gene fills in the rest. This chain joins TRBV29-1 and TRBJ2-1; weak D call: TRBD1 (6 bases). This CDR3 has 14 residues. Germline V gives CDR1 SQVTM, CDR2 ANQGSEA. V was pared by 3 bases and J by 5 bases, with 14 bases between. CDR3 bases read: TGCAGCGTTGATGGGCAGGGGAAAGACAATGAG. As protein: CSVDGQGKDNE. The whole CDR3 sequence is CSVDGQGKDNEQFF.

About this clone: Sequencing ends 3 residues short of the CDR3 end; the germline J gene provides the rest. This rearrangement joins TRBV19 to TRBJ1-2; 10 nucleotides align to TRBD1. Germline CDR1 LNHDA, CDR2 SQIVND (reference sequence). This CDR3 contains 14 residues. The CDR3 loop reads CASSPQTGGHDYTF. The covered CDR3 bases are TGTGCCAGTAGTCCTCAGACAGGGGGCCACGAC.

A note on this clone: The CDR3 end lies 3 residues beyond the end of the read and is filled in from the germline J gene. The chain uses TRBV12-5 and TRBJ1-6, with TRBD1 as a possible D gene (6 bases). The CDR3 runs to 17 residues. V was cut by 5 bases and J by 0 bases, with 14 bases left in between. CDR1 is LGHNT, CDR2 FRNRAP, per germline. CDR3 sequence: CASGTPKDSSYNSPLHF. CDR3 DNA (partial): TGTGCTAGTGGTACCCCTAAGGACAGCTCCTATAATTCACCC.

Concerning this clone itself: The read comes to an end 3 residues before the CDR3 does, leaving the germline J gene to fill in the end. V and J are TRBV6-1 and TRBJ2-1, with 7 bases identical to TRBD2. Trimming cost V 2 bases and J 3 bases; bases outside gene matches: 4. The CDR3 is 15 residues long. CDR1 MNHNS and CDR2 SASEGT come from the germline V gene. CDR3 region: CASSEFGGDYNEQFF. The covered CDR3 bases are TGTGCCAGCAGTGAATTTGGGGGGGACTACAATGAG.

Comment on this clone: The read falls 3 residues short of the CDR3 end, and the missing part is taken from the germline J gene. The chain recombines TRBV5-6 with TRBJ1-6; D unclear. CDR1 is SGHDT, CDR2 YYEEEE, per germline. This CDR3 has 13 residues. V was clipped by 0 bases and J by 10 bases, with 8 bases between them. Incomplete CDR3 DNA: TGTGCCAGCAGCTTGGCCCTAGACTCACCC. This gives the protein CASSLALDSP. The full CDR3 protein reads CASSLALDSPLHF.